Here is one TCR beta chain with its context. CDR3 length: 14 amino acids. V shed 5 bases, J shed 6 bases, and the junction held 10 bases outside the gene matches. Germline CDR1 and CDR2: SGHTA and FQGNSA. Sequencing used immunoSEQ multiplex PCR; TCRdb keeps in-frame clones, though not all of them. The table shows 130,000 or so clones, with 75% to 95% occurring only once. These data originate in a study of OX40 agonist ivuxolimab in advanced cancers. The specimen comprised CD4+ or CD8+ T cells sorted from blood, sampled in a trial of the OX40 agonist ivuxolimab. This sequence was found in an adult with an advanced solid tumor such as melanoma, head and neck, liver or kidney cancer. The chain links TRBV7-2 to TRBJ2-7; 7 positions match TRBD2. In DNA, the CDR3 is TGTGCCAGCAGCACTCAGCGGGGTTTAGTCGAGCAGTACTTC. Translation: CASSTQRGLVEQYF.